The entry below describes one TCR beta chain. The antigen remains undetermined. The record originates from a study of CD4 T cells in relation to SARS-CoV-2 and coronaviruses. General study points: About 65% of donors had memory CD4+ clonotypes crossrecognizing SARS-CoV-2 and common cold coronavirus spike.

Sequencing used immunoSEQ multiplex PCR; TCRdb keeps in-frame clones, though not all of them. The sample holds around 23,000 clones, around 75% seen once. Before the COVID-19 pandemic, during about 2011-2019, CD4+ T cells were taken from unexposed donors. CD4+ T cells were isolated from the cells after 10 days of culture. As cell numbers allowed, unexposed-donor CD4+ T cells faced SARS-CoV-2 S/N and four cold-coronavirus spikes. The germline V gene encodes CDR1 DFQATT and CDR2 SNEGSKA (reference sequence). The CDR3 is 15 amino acids. Trimming removed 3 bases from V and 0 bases from J, with 9 bases in between.

Sequencing was carried out using CD4+ T cells from PBMCs, cultured in vitro. This TCR derives from a human donor in good health. The rearrangement links TRBV20-1 to TRBJ2-6; no firm D call. The CDR3 sequence is CSASLPNSGANVLTF. The CDR3 DNA is TGCAGTGCTAGTCTCCCGAACTCTGGGGCCAACGTCCTGACTTTC.